Included here is one T cell receptor (beta chain) sequence, with context. The antigen this receptor binds is unknown. Base qualities were left out, and no much larger clone turns up one base away. This CDR3 is also generated by other DNA sequences in the sample. The protocol used for the library was the immunoSEQ multiplex PCR assay. The clones in this table, taken by TCRdb from immuneACCESS, are in-frame only. Not every clone is retained; where verified, under half of the shortfall comes from an unresolved V gene, and the cause of the rest is unknown. Here the sample has 150,000 to 200,000 clones; just over 85% occur a single time. About 1.8% of the sample rests with the top ten. V loses 4 bases, J loses 0 bases, and the germline ends lie 10 bases apart. From its cysteine to its phenylalanine, the CDR3 spans 15 amino acids. Left in the record is the CDR3 DNA by itself, 45 bases read in frame from the first base. Taken from the germline V gene, the CDR1 and CDR2 loops are KGHSH and LQKENI.

This record comes from a study of control samples from healthy donors and cancer patients (TCRdb year 2020). The chain is made from TRBV18 and TRBJ1-5; TRBD1 might be the D gene, on 6 matching bases. The source material was blood. The clonotype comes from a man aged 18-30 years in good health. The CDR3 protein is CASSLGQNSNQPQHF. Here is the DNA: TGTGCCAGCTCACTCGGACAGAATAGCAATCAGCCCCAGCATTTT.